The clone carrying this TCR beta chain has more than one count but fewer than ten. The antigen remains undetermined. The data originate from a study of identical twins. Whole-study results and caveats: The degree of excess twin sharing was weaker in beta out-of-frame sequences. Out-of-frame TCR alpha sharing in monozygotic twins exceeded recombination model predictions. Abundant beta clonotypes from cord blood bore fewer insertions; memory repertoires lacked this pattern.

Per germline, CDR1 MNHEY and CDR2 SVGAGI. Trimming shortened V by 2 bases and J by 1 base, and 8 bases separated the two germline ends. This CDR3 is built from 14 residues. A universal primer site arose from template switching, and cDNA bore unique molecular identifiers. MiXCR was run by TCRdb on the 5' RACE reads, yielding one entry per CDR3 protein. The data show some 1,700,000 distinct CDR3 sequences, with 25% to 35% seen just once and 0.25% to 0.3% held by the top ten. The specimen was cord blood. This chain uses TRBV6-5 with TRBJ1-2; the D is unclear. This TCR was sampled from a newborn girl in good health. The CDR3 spells CASSYHPVNYGYTF. Written as DNA, the CDR3 is TGTGCCAGCAGTTACCATCCAGTTAACTATGGCTACACCTTC.